Below are 10 T cell receptor beta chains sequenced from a single sample in a study of blood T cell repertoires in COVID-19 (dated by TCRdb to the early 2020s). The library was prepared using the immunoSEQ multiplex PCR assay. Held by TCRdb, this immuneACCESS table contains in-frame sequences only and omits some clones. Under half of the omission traces to an unresolved V gene where checked; the cause of the rest is unknown. This sample lists about 71,000 clones; nearly 90% were detected once. Together, the top ten hold roughly 8.2% of the sample. Sequenced sample: peripheral blood. These receptors originate from a man aged 50-59 years with active COVID-19.

The chain is built from TRBV7-9 and TRBJ2-3; 10 bases are a match to TRBD2. The CDR3 extends over 15 amino acids. After removal of 6 bases from V and 1 base from J, the junction contained 4 bases not matched to a gene. The germline V gene encodes CDR1 SEHNR and CDR2 FQNEAQ (reference sequence). The DNA of the CDR3 is TGTGCCAGCAGTTCAACTAGCGGGGGCACAGATACGCAGTATTTT. The encoded protein is CASSSTSGGTDTQYF.

The V call is TRBV10-3, the J call TRBJ1-2; D not resolved. This CDR3 contains 13 residues. Between the trimmed V and J ends, which lost 6 bases and 8 bases, there was a span of 16 bases. Germline CDR1 and CDR2: ENHRY and SYGVKD. The CDR3 DNA reads TGTGCCATCAGCTTTAGTGTACGCGAAGGCTACACCTTC. It codes for CAISFSVREGYTF.

The J gene is TRBJ2-2, the V gene TRBV27; 9 bases fit TRBD2. The CDR3 contains 16 residues. Germline V CDR1 and CDR2: MNHEY, SMNVEV (reference sequence). The junction had 7 bases not matched to a gene; V was cut back by 3 bases and J by 5 bases. This CDR3 is CASSFGLAGLTGELFF. The CDR3 nucleotides read TGTGCCAGCAGTTTCGGGCTAGCGGGGCTTACCGGGGAGCTGTTTTTT.

The CDR3 loop is CASSRQGNMNTEAFF. Here the CDR3 DNA reads TGTGCCAGCAGCCGACAGGGAAACATGAACACTGAAGCTTTCTTT. This chain uses TRBV3-1 (or the pseudogene TRBV3-2) with TRBJ1-1; the match to TRBD1 covers 7 bases. The CDR3 loop spans 15 amino acids. V dropped 4 bases and J dropped 0; count of bases not matched to a gene: 5. From germline, CDR1 is LGHDT and CDR2 YNNKEL (reference sequence).

V gene TRBV24-1 combines with J gene TRBJ2-7; D perhaps matches TRBD1 (5 bases). The ends were cut back, 5 bases at V and 4 bases at J, with 17 bases in the middle. This CDR3 has 15 residues. Germline loops: CDR1 KGHDR, CDR2 SFDVKD. The CDR3 is CATSALRESIYEQYF. The CDR3 DNA sequence: TGTGCCACCAGTGCCCTCAGGGAATCTATTTACGAGCAGTACTTC.

V is TRBV7-9 and J is TRBJ1-1; TRBD1 aligns across 12 bases. The CDR3 covers 14 residues. The junction had 6 bases not matched to a gene; V was cut back by 5 bases and J by 8 bases. Per germline, CDR1 SEHNR and CDR2 FQNEAQ (reference sequence). The CDR3 DNA reads as TGTGCCAGCAGCGCCGCCGGGACAGGGGGCGAAGCTTTCTTT. Translated, it gives CASSAAGTGGEAFF.

The chain combines TRBV5-1 with TRBJ2-7, with 14 bases matching TRBD2. J was trimmed by 3 bases and V by 4 bases; bases with no gene match: 9. The germline V gene has CDR1 SGHRS and CDR2 YFSETQ. The CDR3 contains 17 residues. CDR3 sequence reads: CASSLTSGGAKIYEQYF. CDR3 in DNA: TGCGCCAGCAGCCTGACTAGCGGGGGGGCAAAGATCTACGAGCAGTACTTC.

The gene calls are TRBV7-9 and TRBJ2-5; 8 bases fit TRBD1. V was clipped by 5 bases and J by 5 bases; unmatched bases: 7. Germline CDR1 SEHNR, CDR2 FQNEAQ (reference sequence). This CDR3 has 14 residues. CDR3 protein: CASSAGGAEETQYF. Here the CDR3 DNA reads TGTGCCAGCAGCGCAGGGGGCGCTGAGGAGACCCAGTACTTC.

Only one count was recorded for this clone. This CDR3 is CASSYSGAVGNTIYF. In DNA, the CDR3 is TGTGCCAGCAGTTACTCAGGGGCGGTTGGAAACACCATATATTTT. This chain connects TRBV6-5 to TRBJ1-3; perhaps TRBD1 as D (5 bases). This CDR3 comprises 15 residues. The ends were cut back, 0 bases at V and 3 bases at J, with 9 bases in the middle. CDR1 is MNHEY and CDR2 is SVGAGI in the germline V gene.

The chain couples TRBV19 to TRBJ2-1, with D possibly TRBD2 on 7 matching bases. The germline V gene has CDR1 LNHDA and CDR2 SQIVND (reference sequence). The V and J ends lost 1 base and 0 bases respectively, with 10 bases between them. The CDR3 covers 16 residues. The CDR3 bases are TGTGCCAGTAGTATAGCTGCGGGGGCCTCCTACAATGAGCAGTTCTTC. Protein sequence: CASSIAAGASYNEQFF.